This is a list of T cell receptor beta chains from one sample in a study of blood T cell repertoires in COVID-19. Measured with immunoSEQ multiplex PCR; TCRdb has only the in-frame clones, and not every one. Altogether 150,000 to 200,000 clones are present, over 75% being singletons, with the ten largest covering approximately 0.77%. The sequenced sample was PBMCs or T cells enriched from blood (not recorded which). The receptors stem from a woman aged 18-29 years who had recovered from COVID-19. CDR3s include the opening cysteine and the closing phenylalanine or tryptophan. A D gene is named only where the DNA matches it firmly. Clone sizes are given selectively: once, few, many, or a class where the clone is expanded.

>-|TRBJ1-3|18|TRBV4-2|-
TGTGCCAGCAGCCAAGACACCCCGGATCAGGGCTCTGGAAACACCATATATTTT
CASSQDTPDQGSGNTIYF
>-|TRBJ2-1|15|TRBV25-1|TRBD1
TGTGCCAGCAGCCTGTTGGACAGGGATGACAATGAGCAGTTCTTC
CASSLLDRDDNEQFF
>-|TRBJ2-7|15|TRBV9|-
TGTGCCAGCAGCGTAGACGCAGGGCTTGACTACGAGCAGTACTTC
CASSVDAGLDYEQYF
>-|TRBJ2-1|15|TRBV6-5|-
TGTGCCAGCGGTAGGACTCAGAGCTCCTACAATGAGCAGTTCTTC
CASGRTQSSYNEQFF
>-|TRBJ2-3|17|TRBV11-2|-
TGTGCCAGCAGCTTAGATATTCCGGCAGGCGGCACAGATACGCAGTATTTT
CASSLDIPAGGTDTQYF
>few|TRBJ2-2|14|TRBV2|TRBD1
TGTGCCAGCGCCCGGGACAGGGGAACCGGGGAGCTGTTTTTT
CASARDRGTGELFF
>-|TRBJ2-3|10|TRBV30|-
TGTGTGACAGACACAGATACGCAGTATTTT
CVTDTDTQYF
>-|TRBJ1-4|15|TRBV6-5|TRBD1
TGTGCCAGCAGCCCCCGGGACAGGATTAATGAAAAACTGTTTTTT
CASSPRDRINEKLFF
>-|TRBJ2-4|17|TRBV5-1|-
TGCGCCAGCAGCCCGATGACAAGTCTCCTAGCCAAAAACATTCAGTACTTC
CASSPMTSLLAKNIQYF
>-|TRBJ1-1|14|TRBV18|TRBD1
TGTGCCAGCTCACCAGGACAGGGGAACACTGAAGCTTTCTTT
CASSPGQGNTEAFF
>-|TRBJ1-1|14|TRBV5-1|TRBD1
TGCGCCAGCAGCTTGGAAGGGACAGGGCCTGAAGCTTTCTTT
CASSLEGTGPEAFF
>-|TRBJ2-4|21|TRBV7-8|TRBD1
TGTGCCAGCAGCTTAGCCCGACTCCGGGACAGGGGGGAGTTAGCCAAAAACATTCAGTACTTC
CASSLARLRDRGELAKNIQYF
>-|TRBJ2-7|15|TRBV7-2|-
TGTGCCAGCAGCCACCCGACAGTGCCCTACCCGGAGCAGTACTTC
CASSHPTVPYPEQYF
>-|TRBJ2-7|16|TRBV7-9|TRBD1
TGTGCCAGCAGCCCCCAGTCGGACAGGCCCTCCTACGAGCAGTACTTC
CASSPQSDRPSYEQYF
>-|TRBJ1-6|15|TRBV28|-
TGTGCCAGCAGTTTATCAGGGGAATATAATTCACCCCTCCACTTT
CASSLSGEYNSPLHF
>-|TRBJ2-3|18|TRBV4-2|TRBD2
TGTGCCAGCAGCCAAGACGCGGCAGCGGGGGGGCTCGCAGATACGCAGTATTTT
CASSQDAAAGGLADTQYF
>-|TRBJ2-7|15|TRBV6-6|TRBD2
TGTGCCAGCAGCCAAGAGGCGGGAGGGCCGTACGAGCAGTACTTC
CASSQEAGGPYEQYF
>-|TRBJ2-3|14|TRBV5-1|-
TGCGCCAGCAGCTTGGACAGGGTGGAAGGTACGCAGTATTTT
CASSLDRVEGTQYF
>-|TRBJ2-7|15|TRBV11-2|-
TGTGCCAGCAGCCCAGGTGGGAGGTCCTCCTACGAGCAGTACTTC
CASSPGGRSSYEQYF
>-|TRBJ2-1|15|TRBV7-8|TRBD2
TGTGCCAGCAGCTTAAGGACTAGCATGGGGAATGAGCAGTTCTTC
CASSLRTSMGNEQFF
>-|TRBJ2-1|15|TRBV28|TRBD1
TGTGCCACCGATCGACAGGGGGAAGCGTACAATGAGCAGTTCTTC
CATDRQGEAYNEQFF
>few|TRBJ1-3|12|TRBV2|-
TGTGCCAGAAGGGGCTCTGGAAACACCATATATTTT
CARRGSGNTIYF
>few|TRBJ1-1|14|TRBV5-1|TRBD1
TGCGCCAGCAGCTTAGGACAGGTGAACGCTGAAGCTTTCTTT
CASSLGQVNAEAFF
>-|TRBJ1-3|16|TRBV3-1/TRBV3-2|-
TGTGCCAGCAGCCGGACAGCCCTTGTTTCTGGAAACACCATATATTTT
CASSRTALVSGNTIYF
>-|TRBJ2-7|14|TRBV27|-
TGTGCCAGCAAACCCCACTCGGGAAACAACGAGCAGTACTTC
CASKPHSGNNEQYF
>-|TRBJ2-5|14|TRBV11-3|TRBD1
TGTGCCAGCAGCCCGGGACAGAGCCAAGAGACCCAGTACTTC
CASSPGQSQETQYF
>-|TRBJ2-6|17|TRBV9|-
TGTGCCAGCAGCGTAGCAGGCAGAAGCTCTGGGGCCAACGTCCTGACTTTC
CASSVAGRSSGANVLTF